This TCR beta chain was identified during a study of beta chain features in type 1 diabetes. Broader study findings: VDJ junctions from type 1 diabetes patients carried fewer insertions and larger deletions.

Remarks on this clone: Its antigen remains unidentified.

This CDR3 has 13 amino acids. The germline V gene has CDR1 SQVTM and CDR2 ANQGSEA. The ends were cut back, 3 bases at V and 3 bases at J, with 11 bases in the middle. Sequencing targeted expressed TCRB transcripts, as all isolated RNA had been reverse transcribed. TCRdb's copy holds only in-frame clones and misses some; the assay was immunoSEQ multiplex PCR. The data contain roughly 140,000 clones, under 60% of them singletons. The chain combines TRBV29-1 with TRBJ1-2; D remains unclear. The receptor's source is a man in his late teens or twenties in good health. The source material was Tregs from blood. The CDR3 nucleotides read TGCAGCGTTGACCTACTATTCGACTATGGCTACACCTTC. This encodes CSVDLLFDYGYTF.